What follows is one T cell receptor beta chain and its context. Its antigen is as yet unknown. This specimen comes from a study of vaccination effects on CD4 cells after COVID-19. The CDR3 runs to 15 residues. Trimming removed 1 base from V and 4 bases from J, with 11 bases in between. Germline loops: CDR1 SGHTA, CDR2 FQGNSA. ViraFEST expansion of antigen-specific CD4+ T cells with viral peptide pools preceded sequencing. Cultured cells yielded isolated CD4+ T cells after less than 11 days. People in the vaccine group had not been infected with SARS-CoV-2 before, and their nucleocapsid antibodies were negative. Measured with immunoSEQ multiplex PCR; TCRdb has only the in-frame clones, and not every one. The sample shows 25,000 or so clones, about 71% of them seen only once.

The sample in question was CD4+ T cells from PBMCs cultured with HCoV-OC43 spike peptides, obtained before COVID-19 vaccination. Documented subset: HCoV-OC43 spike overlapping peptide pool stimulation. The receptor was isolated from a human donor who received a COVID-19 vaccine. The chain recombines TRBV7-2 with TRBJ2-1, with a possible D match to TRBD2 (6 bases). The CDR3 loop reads CASSLEAGRYNEQFF. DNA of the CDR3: TGTGCCAGCAGCTTAGAAGCGGGCCGATACAATGAGCAGTTCTTC.